Included here is one T cell receptor beta chain sequence, with context. Its specificity is not known. Prepared TCR beta cDNA libraries contained unique molecular identifiers. Researchers reported some 500,000 cDNA molecules coming from around 1 to 9.1 million T cells. A single record per CDR3 protein comes from TCRdb applying MiXCR to the PCR reads. The table has approximately 690,000 distinct CDR3 sequences, approximately 60% seen once; the top ten hold approximately 11%. These data are taken from a study of post-analysis software for immune sequencing data. Study-level background: As for disease course, relapsing-remitting, secondary progressive and progressive-relapsing multiple sclerosis were all included.

With 1 base clipped from V and 7 bases from J, the junction kept 14 bases outside the gene matches. The CDR3 runs to 16 residues. Germline V lookup: CDR1 SQVTM, CDR2 ANQGSEA. General study results and limits: Controls showed significantly higher normalized Chao1 diversity than did multiple sclerosis patients. Under F measure analysis, samples from one preparation batch co-clustered strongly. Patients had higher frequencies than controls of five TRBV segments, including TRBV5-6, TRBV5-1 and TRBV20-1.

This sequence was found in a girl aged 2-10 years with multiple sclerosis. This rearrangement joins TRBV29-1 to TRBJ2-7; the match to TRBD2 covers 9 bases. Material for sequencing was blood. The DNA for the CDR3 is TGCAGCGTTGAAGTTCCGAATGTAGCGGGAGCCGGTGAGCAGTACTTC. The encoded protein is CSVEVPNVAGAGEQYF.